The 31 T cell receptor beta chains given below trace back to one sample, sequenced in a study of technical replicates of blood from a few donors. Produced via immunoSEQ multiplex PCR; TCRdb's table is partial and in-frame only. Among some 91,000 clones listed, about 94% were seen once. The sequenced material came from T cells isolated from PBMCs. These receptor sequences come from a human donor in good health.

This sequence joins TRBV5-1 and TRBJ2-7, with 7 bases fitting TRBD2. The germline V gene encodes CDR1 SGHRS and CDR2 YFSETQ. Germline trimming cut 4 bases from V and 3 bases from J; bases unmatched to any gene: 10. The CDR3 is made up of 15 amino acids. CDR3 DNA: TGCGCCAGCAGCGCAGCGGGACCGGACTACTACGAGCAGTACTTC. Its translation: CASSAAGPDYYEQYF.

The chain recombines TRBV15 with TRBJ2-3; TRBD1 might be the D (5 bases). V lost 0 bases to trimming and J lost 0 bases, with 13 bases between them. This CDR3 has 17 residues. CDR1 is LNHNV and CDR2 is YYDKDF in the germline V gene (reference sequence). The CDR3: CATSRDGLQGSTDTQYF. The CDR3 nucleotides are TGTGCCACCAGCAGAGATGGGCTTCAGGGAAGCACAGATACGCAGTATTTT.

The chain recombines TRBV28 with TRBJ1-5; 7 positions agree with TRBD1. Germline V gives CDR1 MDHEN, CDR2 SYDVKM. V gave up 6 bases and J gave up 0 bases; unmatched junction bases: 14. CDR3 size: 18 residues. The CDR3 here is CASSPPGTVGYSNQPQHF. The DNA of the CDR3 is TGTGCCAGCAGCCCTCCCGGGACAGTGGGATATAGCAATCAGCCCCAGCATTTT.

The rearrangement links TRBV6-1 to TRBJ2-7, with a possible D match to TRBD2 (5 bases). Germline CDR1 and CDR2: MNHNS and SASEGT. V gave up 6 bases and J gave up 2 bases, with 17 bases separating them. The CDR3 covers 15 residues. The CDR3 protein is CASSLIPDSAYEQYF. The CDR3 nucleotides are TGTGCCAGCAGCCTTATTCCGGACTCAGCCTACGAGCAGTACTTC.

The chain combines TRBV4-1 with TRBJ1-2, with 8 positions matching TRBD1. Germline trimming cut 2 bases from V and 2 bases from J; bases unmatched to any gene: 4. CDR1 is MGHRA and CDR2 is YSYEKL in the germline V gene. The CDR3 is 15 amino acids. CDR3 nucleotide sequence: TGCGCCAGCAGCCAAAGGACAGGGACGAACTATGGCTACACCTTC. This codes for CASSQRTGTNYGYTF.

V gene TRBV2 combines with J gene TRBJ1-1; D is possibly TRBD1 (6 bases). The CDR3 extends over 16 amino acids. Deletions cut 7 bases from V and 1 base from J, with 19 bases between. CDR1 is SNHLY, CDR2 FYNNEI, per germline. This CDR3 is CASKVSIETGNTEAFF. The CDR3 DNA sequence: TGTGCCAGCAAGGTCTCCATCGAGACAGGGAACACTGAAGCTTTCTTT. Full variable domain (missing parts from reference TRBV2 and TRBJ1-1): EPEVTQTPSHQVTQMGQEVILRCVPISNHLYFYWYRQILGQKVEFLVSFYNNEISEKSEIFDDQFSVERPDGSNFTLKIRSTKLEDSAMYFCASKVSIETGNTEAFFGQGTRLTVV.

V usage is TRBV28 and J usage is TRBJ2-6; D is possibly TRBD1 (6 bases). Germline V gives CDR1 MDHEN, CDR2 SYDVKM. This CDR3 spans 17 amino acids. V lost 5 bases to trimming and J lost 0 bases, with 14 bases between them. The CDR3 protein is CASSPKTGTSGANVLTF. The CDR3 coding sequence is TGTGCCAGCAGTCCGAAGACAGGCACCTCTGGGGCCAACGTCCTGACTTTC.

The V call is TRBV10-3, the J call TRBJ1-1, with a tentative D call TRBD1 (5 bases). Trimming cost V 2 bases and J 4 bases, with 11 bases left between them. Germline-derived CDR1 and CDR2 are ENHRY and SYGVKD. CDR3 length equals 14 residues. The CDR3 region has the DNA TGTGCCATCAGTGAGCAGGGTTCGGGCACTGAAGCTTTCTTT. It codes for CAISEQGSGTEAFF.

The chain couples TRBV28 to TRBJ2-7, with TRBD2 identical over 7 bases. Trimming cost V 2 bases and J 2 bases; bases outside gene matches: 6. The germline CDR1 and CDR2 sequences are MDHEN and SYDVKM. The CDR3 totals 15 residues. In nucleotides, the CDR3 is TGTGCCAGCAGTTTAATTACTAGCGCTGCCTACGAGCAGTACTTC. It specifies CASSLITSAAYEQYF.

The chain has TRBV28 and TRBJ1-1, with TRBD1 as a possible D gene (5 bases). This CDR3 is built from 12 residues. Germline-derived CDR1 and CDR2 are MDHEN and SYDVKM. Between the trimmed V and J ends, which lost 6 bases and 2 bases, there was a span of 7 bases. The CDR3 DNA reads TGTGCCAGCAGAGACAGAAACACTGAAGCTTTCTTT. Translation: CASRDRNTEAFF.

The chain's CDR3 is CAISALPGQGKTNEKLFF. The CDR3 bases are TGTGCCATCAGCGCCCTACCGGGACAGGGAAAGACGAATGAAAAACTGTTTTTT. The rearrangement uses TRBV10-3 and TRBJ1-4, with 9 bases matching TRBD1. V was pared by 6 bases and J by 5 bases, with 16 bases of the junction left unmatched. There are 18 residues in the CDR3. Per the germline V gene, CDR1 is ENHRY and CDR2 is SYGVKD.

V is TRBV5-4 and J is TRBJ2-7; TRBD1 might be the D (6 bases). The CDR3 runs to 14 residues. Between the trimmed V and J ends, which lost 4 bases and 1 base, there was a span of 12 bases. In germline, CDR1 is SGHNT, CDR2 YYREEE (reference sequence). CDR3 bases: TGTGCCAGCAGCGCCGGGACAAATTCCTACGAGCAGTACTTC. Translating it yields CASSAGTNSYEQYF. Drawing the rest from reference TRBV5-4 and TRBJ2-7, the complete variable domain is ETGVTQSPTHLIKTRGQQVTLRCSSQSGHNTVSWYQQALGQGPQFIFQYYREEENGRGNFPPRFSGLQFPNYSSELNVNALELDDSALYLCASSAGTNSYEQYFGPGTRLTVT.

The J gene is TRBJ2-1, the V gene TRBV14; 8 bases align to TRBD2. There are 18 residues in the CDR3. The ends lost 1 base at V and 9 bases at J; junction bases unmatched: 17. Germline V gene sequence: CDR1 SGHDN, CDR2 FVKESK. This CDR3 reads CASSQVSGGRGANREQFF. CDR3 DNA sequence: TGTGCCAGCAGCCAAGTGAGTGGTGGGCGGGGGGCGAACCGTGAGCAGTTCTTC.

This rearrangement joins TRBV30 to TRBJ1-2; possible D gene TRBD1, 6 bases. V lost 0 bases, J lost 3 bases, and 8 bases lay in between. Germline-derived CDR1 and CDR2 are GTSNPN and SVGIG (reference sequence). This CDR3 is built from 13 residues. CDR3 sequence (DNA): TGTGCCTGGAGTGTAGGGGGGGACTATGGCTACACCTTC. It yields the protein CAWSVGGDYGYTF. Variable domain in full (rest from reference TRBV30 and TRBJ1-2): SQTIHQWPATLVQPVGSPLSLECTVEGTSNPNLYWYRQAAGRGLQLLFYSVGIGQISSEVPQNLSASRPQDRQFILSSKKLLLSDSGFYLCAWSVGGDYGYTFGSGTRLTVV.

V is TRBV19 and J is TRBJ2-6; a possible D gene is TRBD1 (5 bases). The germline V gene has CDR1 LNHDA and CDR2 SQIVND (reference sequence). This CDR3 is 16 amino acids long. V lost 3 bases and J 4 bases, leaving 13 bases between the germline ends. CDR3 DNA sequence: TGTGCCAGTAGTATTGCAGGGTTATCGGGGGCCAACGTCCTGACTTTC. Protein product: CASSIAGLSGANVLTF.

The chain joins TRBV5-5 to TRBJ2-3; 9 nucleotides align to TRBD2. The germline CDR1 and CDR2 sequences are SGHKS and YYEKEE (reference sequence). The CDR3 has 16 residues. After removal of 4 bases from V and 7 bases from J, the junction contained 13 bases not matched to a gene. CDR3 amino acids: CASSDVSGSGGNTQYF. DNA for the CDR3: TGTGCCAGCAGCGACGTTAGCGGGAGTGGTGGCAATACGCAGTATTTT.

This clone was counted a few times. The CDR3 coding sequence is TGTGCCAGCAGCTTGGCAACTTTTTCCATGAACACTGAAGCTTTCTTT. The encoded protein is CASSLATFSMNTEAFF. The chain has TRBV5-4 and TRBJ1-1, with no clear D. Germline V gene sequence: CDR1 SGHNT, CDR2 YYREEE (reference sequence). Trimming cost V 0 bases and J 0 bases, with 12 bases left between them. The CDR3 totals 16 residues.

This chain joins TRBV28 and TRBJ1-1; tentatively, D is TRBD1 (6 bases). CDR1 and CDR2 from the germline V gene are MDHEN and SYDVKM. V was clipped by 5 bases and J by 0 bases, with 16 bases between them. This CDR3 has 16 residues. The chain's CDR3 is CASSLHRVEMNTEAFF. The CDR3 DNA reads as TGTGCCAGCAGTCTGCACAGGGTAGAGATGAACACTGAAGCTTTCTTT.

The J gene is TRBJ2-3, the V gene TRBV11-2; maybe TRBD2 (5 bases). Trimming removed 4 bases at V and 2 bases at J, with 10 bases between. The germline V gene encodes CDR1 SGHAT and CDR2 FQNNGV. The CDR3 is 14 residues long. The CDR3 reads CASSSGLATDTQYF. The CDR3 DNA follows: TGTGCCAGCAGCTCAGGACTCGCCACAGATACGCAGTATTTT.

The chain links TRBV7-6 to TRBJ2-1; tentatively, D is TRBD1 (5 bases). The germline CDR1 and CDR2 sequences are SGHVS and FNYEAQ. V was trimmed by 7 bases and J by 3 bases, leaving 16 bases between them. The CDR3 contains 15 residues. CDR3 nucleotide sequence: TGTGCCAGCACATCCCCAGGGATGAGCTACAATGAGCAGTTCTTC. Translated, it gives CASTSPGMSYNEQFF.

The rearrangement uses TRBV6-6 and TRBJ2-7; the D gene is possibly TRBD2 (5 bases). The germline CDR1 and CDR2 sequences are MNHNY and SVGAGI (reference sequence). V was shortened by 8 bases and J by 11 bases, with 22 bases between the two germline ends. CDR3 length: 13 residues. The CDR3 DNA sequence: TGTGCCAGCGCCGGACTTATAAACTCCGGGAAGTACTTC. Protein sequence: CASAGLINSGKYF.

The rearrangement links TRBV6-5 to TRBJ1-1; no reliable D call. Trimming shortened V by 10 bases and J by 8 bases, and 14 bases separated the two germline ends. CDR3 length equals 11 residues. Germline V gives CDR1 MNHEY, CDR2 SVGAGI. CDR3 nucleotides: TGTGCCACCATGGCGGGCAGCGAAGCTTTCTTT. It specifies CATMAGSEAFF.

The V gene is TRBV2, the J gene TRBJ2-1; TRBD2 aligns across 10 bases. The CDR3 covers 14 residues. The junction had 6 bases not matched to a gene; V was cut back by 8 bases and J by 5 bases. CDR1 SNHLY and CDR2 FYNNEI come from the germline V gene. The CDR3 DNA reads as TGTGCCAGCTTTCCTAGCGGGAGAAACAATGAGCAGTTCTTC. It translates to CASFPSGRNNEQFF.

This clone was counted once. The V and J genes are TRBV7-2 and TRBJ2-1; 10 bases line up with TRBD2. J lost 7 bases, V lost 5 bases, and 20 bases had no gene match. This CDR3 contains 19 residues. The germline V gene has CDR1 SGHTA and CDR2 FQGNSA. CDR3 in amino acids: CASSNVWMSSGRWGNEQFF. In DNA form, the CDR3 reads TGTGCCAGCAGCAACGTTTGGATGTCTAGCGGGAGATGGGGGAATGAGCAGTTCTTC. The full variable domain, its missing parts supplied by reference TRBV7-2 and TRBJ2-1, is GAGVSQSPSNKVTEKGKDVELRCDPISGHTALYWYRQSLGQGLEFLIYFQGNSAPDKSGLPSDRFSAERTGGSVSTLTIQRTQQEDSAVYLCASSNVWMSSGRWGNEQFFGPGTRLTVL.

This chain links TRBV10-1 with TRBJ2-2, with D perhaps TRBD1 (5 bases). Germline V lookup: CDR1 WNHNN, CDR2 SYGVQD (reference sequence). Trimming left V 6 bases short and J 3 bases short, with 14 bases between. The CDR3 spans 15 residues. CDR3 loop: CASRDTGRDTGELFF. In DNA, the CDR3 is TGCGCCAGCAGAGATACAGGCAGGGACACCGGGGAGCTGTTTTTT.

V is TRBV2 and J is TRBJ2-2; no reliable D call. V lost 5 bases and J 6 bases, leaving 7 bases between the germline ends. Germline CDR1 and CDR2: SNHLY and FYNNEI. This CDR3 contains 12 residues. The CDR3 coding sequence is TGTGCCAGCAGTCCAGAGGCCGGGGAGCTGTTTTTT. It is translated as CASSPEAGELFF.

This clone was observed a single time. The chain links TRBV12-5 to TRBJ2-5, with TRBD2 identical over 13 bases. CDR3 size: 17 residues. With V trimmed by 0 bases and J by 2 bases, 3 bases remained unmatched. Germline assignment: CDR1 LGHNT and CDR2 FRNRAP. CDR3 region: CASGLVQTSGGQETQYF. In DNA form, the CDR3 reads TGTGCTAGTGGTTTGGTACAGACTAGCGGGGGGCAAGAGACCCAGTACTTC.

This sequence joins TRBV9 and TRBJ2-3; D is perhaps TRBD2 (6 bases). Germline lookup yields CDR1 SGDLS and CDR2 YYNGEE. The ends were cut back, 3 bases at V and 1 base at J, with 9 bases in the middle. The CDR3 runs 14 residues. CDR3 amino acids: CASSGPGGTDTQYF. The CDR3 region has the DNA TGTGCCAGCAGCGGCCCGGGGGGCACAGATACGCAGTATTTT.

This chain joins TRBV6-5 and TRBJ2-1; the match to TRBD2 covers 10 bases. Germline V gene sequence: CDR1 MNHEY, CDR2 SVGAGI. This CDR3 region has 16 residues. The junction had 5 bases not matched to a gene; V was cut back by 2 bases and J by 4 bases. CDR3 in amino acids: CASSYGLAGAYNEQFF. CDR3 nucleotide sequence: TGTGCCAGCAGTTACGGGCTAGCGGGAGCATACAATGAGCAGTTCTTC.

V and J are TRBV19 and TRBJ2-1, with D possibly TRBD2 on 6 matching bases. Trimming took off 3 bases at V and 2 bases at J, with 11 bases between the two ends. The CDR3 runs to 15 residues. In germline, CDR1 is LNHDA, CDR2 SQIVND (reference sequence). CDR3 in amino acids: CASSMPGLPYNEQFF. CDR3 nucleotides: TGTGCCAGTAGTATGCCGGGACTGCCCTACAATGAGCAGTTCTTC.

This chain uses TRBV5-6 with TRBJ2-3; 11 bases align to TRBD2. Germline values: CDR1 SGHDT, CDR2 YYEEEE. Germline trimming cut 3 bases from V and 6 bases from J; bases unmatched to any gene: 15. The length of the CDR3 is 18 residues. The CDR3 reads CASSSSTFSGGAWDTQYF. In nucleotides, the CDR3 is TGTGCCAGCAGCTCCAGCACGTTTAGCGGGGGGGCGTGGGATACGCAGTATTTT. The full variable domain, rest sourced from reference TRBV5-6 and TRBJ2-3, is DAGVTQSPTHLIKTRGQQVTLRCSPKSGHDTVSWYQQALGQGPQFIFQYYEEEERQRGNFPDRFSGHQFPNYSSELNVNALLLGDSALYLCASSSSTFSGGAWDTQYFGPGTRLTVL.